This is a list of T cell receptor beta chains from one sample in a study of naive and memory T cell subsets. In TCRdb, the UMI-ligation and nested PCR reads were re-called with MiXCR into one record per CDR3 protein. Among 100,000 to 150,000 distinct CDR3 sequences listed, approximately 37% were seen once. Input material: central memory CD4+ T cells from blood. These receptors all come from a human donor in good health. CDR3s include the opening cysteine and the closing phenylalanine or tryptophan. D genes are given only for firm matches. The size field is filled for only some rows; it gives once, few, many or a size class.

clone size	D gene	J gene	V gene	CDR3 protein	CDR3 DNA
-	TRBD2	TRBJ2-3	TRBV20-1	CSARDPAPSGRHQTQYF	TGCAGTGCTAGAGATCCCGCCCCCAGCGGGAGACACCAGACGCAGTATTTT
many	-	TRBJ2-7	TRBV7-2	CASSLGPSYEQYF	TGTGCCAGCAGCTTAGGGCCCTCCTACGAGCAGTACTTC
-	-	TRBJ2-3	TRBV9	CASSPRTRTDTQYF	TGTGCCAGCAGCCCTAGGACCCGCACAGATACGCAGTATTTT
many	-	TRBJ1-5	TRBV28	CASTAWSTRNQPQHF	TGTGCCAGCACCGCGTGGAGCACGCGCAATCAGCCCCAGCATTTT
few	TRBD1	TRBJ2-5	TRBV9	CASSFRTGTETQYF	TGTGCCAGCAGCTTCCGGACAGGGACGGAGACCCAGTACTTC
-	TRBD2	TRBJ2-6	TRBV5-4	CASSFGGAGANVLTF	TGTGCCAGCAGCTTTGGGGGGGCTGGGGCCAACGTCCTGACTTTC
few	TRBD2	TRBJ2-5	TRBV11-2	CASSLGRLAGIQETQYF	TGTGCCAGCAGCTTAGGGAGACTAGCGGGAATTCAAGAGACCCAGTACTTC
few	TRBD2	TRBJ2-7	TRBV7-9	CASSPRTSGRGEQYF	TGTGCCAGCAGCCCAAGGACTAGTGGCCGGGGGGAGCAGTACTTC
once	TRBD2	TRBJ2-1	TRBV12-3/TRBV12-4	CASSSQGEGGPGYEQFF	TGTGCCAGCAGTTCCCAAGGGGAGGGAGGGCCGGGATATGAGCAGTTCTTC
-	-	TRBJ1-5	TRBV6-1	CASSAWGRGASNQPQHF	TGTGCCAGCAGTGCCTGGGGAAGGGGGGCGAGCAATCAGCCCCAGCATTTT
few	TRBD1	TRBJ2-7	TRBV6-6	CASSYPQGYEQYF	TGTGCCAGCAGTTACCCACAGGGGTACGAGCAGTACTTC
few	TRBD2	TRBJ2-7	TRBV30	CAWSPPGLASEQYF	TGTGCCTGGAGCCCTCCGGGACTAGCTTCCGAGCAGTACTTC
few	-	TRBJ2-1	TRBV20-1	CSAFQHNEQFF	TGCAGTGCTTTTCAACACAATGAGCAGTTCTTC
-	-	TRBJ1-2	TRBV28	CASSLLTEGYTF	TGTGCCAGCAGCCTGCTCACGGAGGGCTACACCTTC